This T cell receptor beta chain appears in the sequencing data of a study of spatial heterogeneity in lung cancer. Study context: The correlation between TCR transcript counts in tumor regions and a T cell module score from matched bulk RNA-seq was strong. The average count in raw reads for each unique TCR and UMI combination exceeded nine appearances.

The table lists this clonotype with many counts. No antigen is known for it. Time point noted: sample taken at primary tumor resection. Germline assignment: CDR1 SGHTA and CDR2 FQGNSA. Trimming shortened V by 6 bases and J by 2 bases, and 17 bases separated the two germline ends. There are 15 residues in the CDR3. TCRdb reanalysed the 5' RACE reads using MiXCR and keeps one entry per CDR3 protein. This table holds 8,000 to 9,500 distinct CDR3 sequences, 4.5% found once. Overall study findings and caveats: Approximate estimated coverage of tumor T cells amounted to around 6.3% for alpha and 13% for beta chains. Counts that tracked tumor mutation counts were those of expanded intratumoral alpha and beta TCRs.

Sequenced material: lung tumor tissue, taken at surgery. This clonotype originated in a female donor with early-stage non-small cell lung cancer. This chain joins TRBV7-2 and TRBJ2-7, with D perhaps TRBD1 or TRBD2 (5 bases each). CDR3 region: CASSPLLLGAYEQYF. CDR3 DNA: TGTGCCAGCAGTCCTCTTCTACTAGGGGCCTACGAGCAGTACTTC.